This T cell receptor beta chain is from a study of blood T cell repertoires in COVID-19. In the study overall: T cells, B-cell-depleted T cells, or PBMCs supplied cDNA or gDNA.

In the original analysis: Amplification of reference gene primers was used by the study to estimate nucleated cell counts. The assay was immunoSEQ multiplex PCR, and TCRdb's table has in-frame clones only and misses some. That table supplies the V and J calls and clone size; D and trimming were determined from the DNA. Altogether over 95,000 clones are present, 70% to 90% being singletons, with the ten largest covering 7.5% to 9.5%. CDR1 and CDR2 from the germline V gene are SGHTA and FQGNSA. This CDR3 spans 13 amino acids. With 1 base removed from V and 9 bases from J, the gap between germline ends came to 12 bases.

Sequenced sample: peripheral blood. The receptor's source is a woman in her 70s who had recovered from COVID-19. This sequence joins TRBV7-2 and TRBJ2-5; a possible D gene is TRBD2 (5 bases). The CDR3 here is CASSLGRSGAQYF. Here the CDR3 DNA reads TGTGCCAGCAGCTTAGGCCGGTCCGGGGCCCAGTACTTC.